The sequence of this TCR beta chain was determined in a study of molecular identifiers for immune sequencing clone quantification. The use of previously described methods and listed TCR primers produced the bulk TCR libraries. TCRdb itself ran the PCR reads through MiXCR, one entry per CDR3 protein. The repertoire includes fewer than 350,000 distinct CDR3 sequences, roughly 24% of them detected once, and roughly 0.7% sits in the top ten. Germline values: CDR1 SGHVS, CDR2 FQNEAQ. Trimming cost V 5 bases and J 1 base, with 15 bases left between them. CDR3 length equals 16 residues. This clonotype was counted many times. Its specificity is unknown. Regarding the study as a whole: In cases of identical TCR molecules sharing a barcode, highly expanded clone sizes could be underestimated. Researchers reportedly could pick up spiked Jurkat TCR RNA from one cell mixed into about a million naive cells.

The sequencing input was naive CD8+ T cells from blood, with Jurkat cell RNA spiked in. Subset given: FACS-sorted CD8+CD4-CCR7+CD45RA+ naive T cells. This sequence joins TRBV7-8 and TRBJ1-5; D uncertain. This sequence originates from a human donor in good health. Some libraries in this study had Jurkat cell RNA spiked in. CDR3 bases: TGTGCCAGCAGCGGTACCGACACGGGGAGCAATCAGCCCCAGCATTTT. Translating gives CASSGTDTGSNQPQHF.